Listed here are 20 T cell receptor beta chains from one sample, sequenced in a study of OX40 agonist ivuxolimab in advanced cancers. Data came from immunoSEQ multiplex PCR; TCRdb stores just in-frame clones and leaves some out. Among roughly 76,000 clones listed, over 75% were seen once. The sample consisted of CD4+ or CD8+ T cells sorted from blood, taken in a trial of the OX40 agonist ivuxolimab. Source of these receptors: an adult with an advanced solid tumor such as melanoma, head and neck, liver or kidney cancer.

The genes are TRBV14 and TRBJ2-1; tentatively, D is TRBD1 or TRBD2 (5 bases each). The CDR3 has 15 amino acids. From germline, CDR1 is SGHDN and CDR2 FVKESK. V lost 1 base, J lost 4 bases, and 11 bases lay in between. The CDR3 here is CASSQGDRRYNEQFF. The CDR3 nucleotides are TGTGCCAGCAGCCAAGGGGACCGAAGGTACAATGAGCAGTTCTTC.

The rearrangement links TRBV11-3 to TRBJ2-5; D might be TRBD1 (5 bases). There are 16 residues in the CDR3. Trimming left V 1 base short and J 5 bases short, with 17 bases between. Germline lookup yields CDR1 SGHNT and CDR2 YENEEA. CDR3 amino acids: CASSLALRESGETQYF. As DNA, the CDR3 is TGTGCCAGCAGCTTAGCTCTCAGGGAATCTGGCGAGACCCAGTACTTC.

The chain links TRBV10-3 to TRBJ2-2, with D perhaps being TRBD1 or TRBD2 (6 bases each). The length of the CDR3 is 19 residues. Trimming took 6 bases from V and 1 from J, leaving 24 bases between them. Per the germline V gene, CDR1 is ENHRY and CDR2 is SYGVKD. The CDR3 protein is CAISIRGLREGGNTGELFF. The DNA for the CDR3 is TGTGCCATCAGCATCCGAGGACTGCGAGAGGGGGGGAACACCGGGGAGCTGTTTTTT.

In this sample, this clone turned up a few times. The J gene is TRBJ1-5, the V gene TRBV5-6; TRBD1 might be the D (6 bases). The CDR3 has 15 amino acids. Germline loops: CDR1 SGHDT, CDR2 YYEEEE. With 5 bases removed from V and 2 bases from J, the gap between germline ends came to 14 bases. The CDR3 protein is CASSQGGRGNQPQHF. In DNA form, the CDR3 reads TGTGCCAGCAGTCAAGGGGGACGGGGCAATCAGCCCCAGCATTTT.

The chain carries TRBV10-3 and TRBJ1-1; D remains ambiguous. Per germline, CDR1 ENHRY and CDR2 SYGVKD. CDR3 length: 14 residues. Trimming left V 4 bases short and J 1 base short, with 10 bases between. CDR3 coding DNA: TGTGCCATCAGTGGCAGTCTGGGGAACACTGAAGCTTTCTTT. It codes for CAISGSLGNTEAFF.

The rearrangement links TRBV2 to TRBJ2-5; TRBD1 is a possible D gene (5 bases). Germline V gives CDR1 SNHLY, CDR2 FYNNEI. V was trimmed by 9 bases and J by 2 bases, leaving 13 bases between them. There are 13 residues in the CDR3. DNA of the CDR3: TGTGCCAGTAGTTGGACAACACAAGAGACCCAGTACTTC. Its translation: CASSWTTQETQYF.

This chain joins TRBV7-8 and TRBJ2-2, with D perhaps matching TRBD2 (5 bases). CDR3 length: 14 amino acids. Germline CDR1 and CDR2: SGHVS and FQNEAQ. Trimming stripped 8 bases from V and 5 bases from J, with 15 bases between. The CDR3 region has the DNA TGTGCCAGCCGTAGGCGGGTCGATACCGGGGAGCTGTTTTTT. It codes for CASRRRVDTGELFF.

The chain recombines TRBV9 with TRBJ2-7; perhaps TRBD1 as D (5 bases). CDR1 is SGDLS and CDR2 is YYNGEE in the germline V gene. V was trimmed by 0 bases and J by 1 base, leaving 8 bases between them. This CDR3 spans 14 amino acids. CDR3: CASSVDQGSYEQYF. Written as DNA, the CDR3 is TGTGCCAGCAGCGTAGATCAGGGTTCCTACGAGCAGTACTTC.

The rearrangement joins TRBV5-1 to TRBJ1-1; tentative D call: TRBD1 (5 bases). Germline CDR1 reads SGHRS; CDR2 reads YFSETQ. V gave up 4 bases and J gave up 1 base, with 8 bases separating them. The CDR3 extends over 13 amino acids. The CDR3 DNA follows: TGCGCCAGCAGCCGGACATCGAACACTGAAGCTTTCTTT. Its translation is CASSRTSNTEAFF.

CDR3 protein: CASSQVPGTEAFF. CDR3 in DNA: TGTGCCAGCAGCCAAGTCCCAGGAACTGAAGCTTTCTTT. The V call is TRBV14, the J call TRBJ1-1, with D uncertain. CDR1 SGHDN and CDR2 FVKESK come from the germline V gene. The CDR3 covers 13 residues. Trimming removed 1 base from V and 5 bases from J, with 8 bases in between.

This clone was seen a single time. The chain couples TRBV18 to TRBJ2-1; TRBD2 is a possible D gene (5 bases). The germline gives CDR1 KGHSH, CDR2 LQKENI. V lost 2 bases to trimming and J lost 8 bases, with 7 bases between them. CDR3 length equals 12 residues. This chain's CDR3 is CASSPTRDEQFF. The CDR3, as DNA: TGTGCCAGCTCACCAACGAGGGATGAGCAGTTCTTC.

The V call is TRBV28, the J call TRBJ2-2; D call uncertain. The CDR3 covers 11 residues. The V and J ends lost 3 bases and 8 bases respectively, with 4 bases between them. Germline CDR1 and CDR2: MDHEN and SYDVKM. The CDR3 protein is CASSFRGELFF. CDR3 DNA: TGTGCCAGCAGTTTCCGTGGGGAGCTGTTTTTT.

J is TRBJ2-7 and V is TRBV6-6; 8 bases fit TRBD1. Per germline, CDR1 MNHNY and CDR2 SVGAGI (reference sequence). CDR3 length: 15 amino acids. J gave up 3 bases and V 6 bases, and 10 bases lay outside the gene matches. The CDR3 is CASSTQPGGGYEQYF. The CDR3 bases are TGTGCCAGCAGCACCCAACCAGGGGGCGGCTACGAGCAGTACTTC.

The chain combines TRBV7-3 with TRBJ2-1, with TRBD2 matching over 7 bases. Germline trimming cut 2 bases from V and 8 bases from J; bases unmatched to any gene: 6. Germline V gives CDR1 SGHTA, CDR2 FQGTGA. This CDR3 has 14 residues. CDR3 loop: CASSLAGVSHEQFF. As DNA, the CDR3 is TGTGCCAGCAGCTTAGCGGGAGTGAGCCATGAGCAGTTCTTC.

V and J are TRBV5-6 and TRBJ1-3; D unclear. This CDR3 region has 11 residues. Germline values: CDR1 SGHDT, CDR2 YYEEEE. Between the trimmed V and J ends, which lost 10 bases and 8 bases, there was a span of 13 bases. The CDR3 DNA reads TGTGCCTCTCCTCGAGGAGACACCATATATTTT. It specifies CASPRGDTIYF.

The V call is TRBV6-1, the J call TRBJ2-5; D uncertain. CDR1 is MNHNS and CDR2 is SASEGT in the germline V gene. The V end lost 10 bases, the J end lost 4 bases, and 16 bases lay between the germline ends. This CDR3 has 13 amino acids. Written as DNA, the CDR3 is TGTGCCATCTCAGACTGGGGTCGAGAGACCCAGTACTTC. This translates into CAISDWGRETQYF.

The V call is TRBV5-4, the J call TRBJ2-7; a weak D match, TRBD1 (6 bases). Per the germline V gene, CDR1 is SGHNT and CDR2 is YYREEE (reference sequence). V gave up 3 bases and J gave up 2 bases, with 12 bases separating them. This CDR3 has 14 amino acids. The CDR3 is CASSWPGQPYEQYF. The CDR3 region has the DNA TGTGCCAGCAGCTGGCCGGGACAACCCTACGAGCAGTACTTC.

This clone was seen a few times. This chain joins TRBV4-2 and TRBJ2-7; no firm D call. This CDR3 has 14 amino acids. Per germline, CDR1 LGHNA and CDR2 YNFKEQ. Trimming pared 0 bases from V and 2 bases from J, leaving 8 bases between. CDR3: CASSQDRSTYEQYF. In nucleotides, the CDR3 is TGTGCCAGCAGCCAAGATCGGAGTACCTACGAGCAGTACTTC.

J is TRBJ2-3 and V is TRBV28; 10 nucleotides match TRBD1. With 7 bases clipped from V and 2 bases from J, the junction kept 6 bases outside the gene matches. This CDR3 has 15 amino acids. The germline V gene encodes CDR1 MDHEN and CDR2 SYDVKM. CDR3 DNA sequence: TGTGCCAGCACCCCGGGACAGGGGTACACAGATACGCAGTATTTT. Translating gives CASTPGQGYTDTQYF.

The chain employs TRBV7-2 and TRBJ2-7; 14 nucleotides match TRBD2. This CDR3 region has 16 residues. Germline V gives CDR1 SGHTA, CDR2 FQGNSA. Trimming cost V 5 bases and J 4 bases; bases outside gene matches: 7. CDR3 in amino acids: CASSPPGTSGGYEQYF. The CDR3 DNA sequence: TGTGCCAGCAGCCCCCCCGGGACTAGCGGGGGATACGAGCAGTACTTC.